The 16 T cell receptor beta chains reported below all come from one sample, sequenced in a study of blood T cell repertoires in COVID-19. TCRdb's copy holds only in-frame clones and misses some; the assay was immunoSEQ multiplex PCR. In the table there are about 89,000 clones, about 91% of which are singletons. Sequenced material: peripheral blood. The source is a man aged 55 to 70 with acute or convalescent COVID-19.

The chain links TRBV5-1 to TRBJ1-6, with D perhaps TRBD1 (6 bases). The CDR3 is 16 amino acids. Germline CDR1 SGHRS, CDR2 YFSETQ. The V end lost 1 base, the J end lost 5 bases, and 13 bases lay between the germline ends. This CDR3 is CASSLTGSADNSPLHF. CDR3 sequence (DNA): TGCGCCAGCAGCTTGACAGGGTCTGCGGATAATTCACCCCTCCACTTT.

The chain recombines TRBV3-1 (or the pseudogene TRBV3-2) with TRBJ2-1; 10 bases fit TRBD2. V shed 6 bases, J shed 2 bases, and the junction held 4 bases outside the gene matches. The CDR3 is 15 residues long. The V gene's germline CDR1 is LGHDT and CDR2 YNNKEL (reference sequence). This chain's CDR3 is CASSRTSGTYNEQFF. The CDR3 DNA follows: TGTGCCAGCAGTCGGACTAGCGGAACCTACAATGAGCAGTTCTTC.

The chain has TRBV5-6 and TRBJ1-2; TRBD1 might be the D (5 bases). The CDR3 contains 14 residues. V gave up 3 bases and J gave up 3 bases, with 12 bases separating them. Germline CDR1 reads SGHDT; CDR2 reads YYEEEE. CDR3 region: CASSWGPTDYGYTF. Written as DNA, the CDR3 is TGTGCCAGCAGCTGGGGCCCCACCGACTATGGCTACACCTTC.

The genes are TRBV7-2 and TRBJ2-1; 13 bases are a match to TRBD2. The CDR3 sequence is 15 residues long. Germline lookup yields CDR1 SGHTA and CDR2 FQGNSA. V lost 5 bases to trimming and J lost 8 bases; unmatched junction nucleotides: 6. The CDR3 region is CASSVTSGGVYEQFF. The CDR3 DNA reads TGTGCCAGCAGCGTTACTAGCGGGGGGGTATATGAGCAGTTCTTC.

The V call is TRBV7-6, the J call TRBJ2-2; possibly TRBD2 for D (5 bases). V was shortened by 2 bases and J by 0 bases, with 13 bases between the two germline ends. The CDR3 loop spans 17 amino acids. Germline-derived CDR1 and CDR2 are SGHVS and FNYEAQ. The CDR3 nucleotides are TGTGCCAGCAGCTTAATACCCCCGGGGACGAACACCGGGGAGCTGTTTTTT. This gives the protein CASSLIPPGTNTGELFF.

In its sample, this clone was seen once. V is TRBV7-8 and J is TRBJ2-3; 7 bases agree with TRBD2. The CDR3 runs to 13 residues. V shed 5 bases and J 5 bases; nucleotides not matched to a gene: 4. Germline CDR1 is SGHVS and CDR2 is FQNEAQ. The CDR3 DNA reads TGTGCCAGCAGCCGGGACTATCTAGATACGCAGTATTTT. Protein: CASSRDYLDTQYF.

The CDR3 region has the DNA TGTGCCAGCAGCCAGATTTTTGGGGGGTACGATAATTCACCCCTCCACTTT. This sequence encodes CASSQIFGGYDNSPLHF. The chain recombines TRBV11-2 with TRBJ1-6, with a possible D match to TRBD1 (5 bases). CDR1 and CDR2 from the germline V gene are SGHAT and FQNNGV. This CDR3 is built from 17 residues. Trimming cost V 5 bases and J 5 bases, with 19 bases left between them. The variable domain in full, completed from reference TRBV11-2 and TRBJ1-6, reads EAGVAQSPRYKIIEKRQSVAFWCNPISGHATLYWYQQILGQGPKLLIQFQNNGVVDDSQLPKDRFSAERLKGVDSTLKIQPAKLEDSAVYLCASSQIFGGYDNSPLHFGNGTRLTVT.

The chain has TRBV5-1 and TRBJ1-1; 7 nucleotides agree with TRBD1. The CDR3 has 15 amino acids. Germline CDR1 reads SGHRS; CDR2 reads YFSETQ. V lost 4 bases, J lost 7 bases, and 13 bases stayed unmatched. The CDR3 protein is CASSPLGQRIYEAFF. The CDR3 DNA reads TGCGCCAGCAGCCCGCTGGGACAGCGAATTTATGAAGCTTTCTTT. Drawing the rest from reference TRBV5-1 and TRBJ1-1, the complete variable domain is KAGVTQTPRYLIKTRGQQVTLSCSPISGHRSVSWYQQTPGQGLQFLFEYFSETQRNKGNFPGRFSGRQFSNSRSEMNVSTLELGDSALYLCASSPLGQRIYEAFFGQGTRLTVV.

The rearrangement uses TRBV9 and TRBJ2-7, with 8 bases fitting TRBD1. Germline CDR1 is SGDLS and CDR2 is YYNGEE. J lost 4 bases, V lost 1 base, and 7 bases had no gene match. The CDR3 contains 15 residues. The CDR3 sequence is CASSVTGQGLYEQYF. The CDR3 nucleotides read TGTGCCAGCAGCGTAACCGGACAGGGCTTGTACGAGCAGTACTTC.

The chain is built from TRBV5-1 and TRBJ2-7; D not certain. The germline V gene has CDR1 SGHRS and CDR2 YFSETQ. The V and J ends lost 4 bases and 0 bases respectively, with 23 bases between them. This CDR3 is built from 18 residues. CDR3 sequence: CASSIPSGGRSVSYEQYF. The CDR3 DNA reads TGCGCCAGCAGCATCCCGTCTGGTGGCAGAAGTGTCTCCTACGAGCAGTACTTC.

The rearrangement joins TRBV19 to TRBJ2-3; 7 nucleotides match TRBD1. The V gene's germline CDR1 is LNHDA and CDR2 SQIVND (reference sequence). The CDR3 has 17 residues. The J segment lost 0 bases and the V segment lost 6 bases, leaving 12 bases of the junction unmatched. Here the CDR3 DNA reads TGTGCCAGTAGATCGACAGGGCAACTCTTTAGCACAGATACGCAGTATTTT. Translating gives CASRSTGQLFSTDTQYF.

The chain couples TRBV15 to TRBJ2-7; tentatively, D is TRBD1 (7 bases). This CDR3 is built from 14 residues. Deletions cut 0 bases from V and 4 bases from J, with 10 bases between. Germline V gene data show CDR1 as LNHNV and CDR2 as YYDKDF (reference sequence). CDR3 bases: TGTGCCACCAGCAGAGATCCAGGGGGGTACGAGCAGTACTTC. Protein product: CATSRDPGGYEQYF.

CDR3 DNA sequence: TGTGCCAGCAGTTTAGGTTCAGGGGGCGGGTTGAGCACTGAAGCTTTCTTT. Its protein product is CASSLGSGGGLSTEAFF. This chain links TRBV27 with TRBJ1-1; 8 nucleotides line up with TRBD1. V lost 2 bases, J lost 4 bases, and 12 bases stayed unmatched. The CDR3 sequence is 17 residues long. The V gene's germline CDR1 is MNHEY and CDR2 SMNVEV (reference sequence).

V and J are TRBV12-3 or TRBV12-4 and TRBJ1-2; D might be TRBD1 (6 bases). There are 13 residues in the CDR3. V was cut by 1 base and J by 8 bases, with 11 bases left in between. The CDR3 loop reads CASSLGTAVGYTF. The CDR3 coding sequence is TGTGCCAGCAGTTTAGGGACAGCTGTGGGCTACACCTTC.

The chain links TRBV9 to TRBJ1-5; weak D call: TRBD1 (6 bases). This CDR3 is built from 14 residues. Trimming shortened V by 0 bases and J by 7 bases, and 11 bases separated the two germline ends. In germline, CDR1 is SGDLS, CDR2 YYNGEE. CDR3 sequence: CASSVDGGAQPQHF. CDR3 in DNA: TGTGCCAGCAGCGTAGACGGGGGGGCCCAGCCCCAGCATTTT.

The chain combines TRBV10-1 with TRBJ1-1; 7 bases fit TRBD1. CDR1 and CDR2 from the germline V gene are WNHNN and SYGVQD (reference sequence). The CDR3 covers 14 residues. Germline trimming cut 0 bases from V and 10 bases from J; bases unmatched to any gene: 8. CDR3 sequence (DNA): TGCGCCAGCAGTGAGTCAGGGGGCCGCGGAACAGCTTTCTTT. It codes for CASSESGGRGTAFF.